The clone carrying this TCR beta chain was seen at least ten times. Its target is unknown. The CDR3 is 15 residues long. Trimming removed 5 bases at V and 1 base at J, with 13 bases between. The data stem from a study of identical twins. A universal primer site was incorporated via template switching, and the cDNA contained unique molecular identifiers. TCRdb itself ran the 5' RACE reads through MiXCR, one entry per CDR3 protein. This sample carries about 240,000 distinct CDR3 sequences, approximately 11% of them seen once, and the ten largest clones take roughly 4%. General study results and limits: Fewer insertions marked abundant cord blood beta clonotypes; young adult naive trended weakly, memory not at all. Some out-of-frame alpha sequences were shared by twins, and these showed excess low generation probability.

These data also featured in a second study, about yellow fever vaccine responses in identical twins.

This receptor was identified in a woman aged 18 to 35 in good health. The V call is TRBV12-3 or TRBV12-4, the J call TRBJ2-3; either TRBD1 or TRBD2 may supply D (5 bases each). Source material: memory (CD45RO+) T cells sorted from blood. The CDR3 bases are TGTGCCAGCAGTACCTCCGGGGCTCGCACAGATACGCAGTATTTT. Encoded protein: CASSTSGARTDTQYF.